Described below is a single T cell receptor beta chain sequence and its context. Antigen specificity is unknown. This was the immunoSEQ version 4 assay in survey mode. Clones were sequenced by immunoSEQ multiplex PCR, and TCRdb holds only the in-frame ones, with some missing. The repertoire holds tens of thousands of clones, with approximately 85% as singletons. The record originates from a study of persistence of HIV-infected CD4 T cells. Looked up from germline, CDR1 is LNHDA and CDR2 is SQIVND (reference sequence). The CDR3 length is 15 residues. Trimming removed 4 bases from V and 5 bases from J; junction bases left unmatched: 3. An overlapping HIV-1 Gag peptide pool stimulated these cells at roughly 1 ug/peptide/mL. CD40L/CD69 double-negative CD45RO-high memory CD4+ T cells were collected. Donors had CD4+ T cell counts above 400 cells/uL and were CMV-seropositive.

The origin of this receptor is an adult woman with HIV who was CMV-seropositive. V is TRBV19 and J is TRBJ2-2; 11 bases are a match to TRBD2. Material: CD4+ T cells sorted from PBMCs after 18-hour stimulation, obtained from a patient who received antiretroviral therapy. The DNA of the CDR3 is TGTGCCAGTAGTAACCGACTAGCGGGGACCGGGGAGCTGTTTTTT. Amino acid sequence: CASSNRLAGTGELFF.